This record concerns one T cell receptor beta chain sequence. The antigen remains unidentified. Clones were read by immunoSEQ multiplex PCR, and TCRdb kept only the in-frame ones, dropping some. Counted here are more than 150,000 clones, roughly 85% occurring once; the ten biggest clones make up 4.5% to 7.5%. Germline CDR1 is MDHEN and CDR2 is SYDVKM. The CDR3 has 12 residues. The ends were cut back, 6 bases at V and 11 bases at J, with 11 bases in the middle. This sample stems from a study of Ad26.COV2.S vaccination and SARS-CoV-2 variants. The study's findings and limits: Breadth of non-spike TCRs did not differ between vaccinees and placebo recipients. After vaccination, reports described spike-specific CD8+ and CD4+ T cell responses as showing substantial breadth. People given the vaccine had a wider spike-specific TCR breadth than placebo recipients did.

The material was peripheral blood, obtained after recovery from COVID-19. This receptor was identified in a human donor who had recovered from COVID-19. V usage is TRBV28 and J usage is TRBJ1-6; no definite D call. CDR3 protein: CASSLMKTPLHF. DNA of the CDR3: TGTGCCAGCAGCTTAATGAAGACACCCCTCCACTTT.